The clone carrying this TCR beta chain occurred a few times. Its target is not known. MiXCR, run by TCRdb on the RT-PCR reads, gives a single entry per CDR3 protein. The sample includes 450,000 to 700,000 distinct CDR3 sequences, 14% of them seen just once. The CDR3 runs 16 residues. From germline, CDR1 is MNHEY and CDR2 SVGEGT. The V end lost 4 bases, the J end lost 4 bases, and 17 bases lay between the germline ends. This record belongs to a study of response to subunit inactivated influenza vaccine. General study points: With each seasonal influenza vaccination, the authors suggested, few new T cells are recruited.

This sequence originates from a man aged 45-60 years who received an inactivated influenza vaccine. Source: PBMCs from blood, taken 11 to 12 days after vaccination. The chain uses TRBV6-2 or TRBV6-3 and TRBJ1-5; TRBD1 might be the D (5 bases). The CDR3 region is CASSSMGRQTNQPQHF. CDR3 nucleotide sequence: TGTGCCAGCAGTTCAATGGGCAGACAGACAAATCAGCCCCAGCATTTT.